The clone carrying this T cell receptor beta chain was detected only once. This entry is derived from a study of TIL therapy for anti-PD-1-resistant metastatic lung cancer. Study in general: Median tumor PD-L1 proportion score was under 7.5%. Tumors carried a median approximately 1.6 non-synonymous mutations per megabase.

Time point here: pre-treatment sample, taken before nivolumab and TIL therapy. The libraries were made with immunoSEQ v3. Some clones are missing from TCRdb's copy, which holds only in-frame ones; the method was immunoSEQ multiplex PCR. Among tens of thousands of clones, about two thirds were seen once, and the ten largest hold 1.5% to 2%. The specimen comprised blood, sampled at baseline. This TCR was recovered from a person between 30 and 79 years old with non-small cell lung cancer.

The CDR3, as DNA: TGTGCCTGGAGTGTAACGTTCACTGAAGCTTTCTTT. This sequence encodes CAWSVTFTEAFF. V and J are TRBV30 and TRBJ1-1; no clear D gene. The germline gives CDR1 GTSNPN, CDR2 SVGIG (reference sequence). The CDR3 spans 12 residues. Trimming cost V 0 bases and J 4 bases, with 6 bases left between them.